The 25 T cell receptor beta chains below come from one sample, sequenced in a study of CXCR3-negative and CXCR3-positive naive CD8 T cells. TRB cDNA was prepared as libraries by UMI-labeled 5' RACE. TCRdb re-called the 5' RACE reads and shows each CDR3 protein once, DNA omitted. The sample table sets out some 39,000 distinct CDR3 sequences. Sequenced: naive CXCR3- CD8+ T cells from blood. The subset here: CD45RO-CCR7+CD27+CD95- naive CD8+ T cells lacking CXCR3 (TNR3-). Receptor source: a human donor in good health. Some clones in this sample may be carry-over from other donors' samples.

This rearrangement joins TRBV20-1 to TRBJ2-7; TCRdb's D call, TRBD2, is unchecked because there is no DNA. CDR3 length: 15 amino acids. Germline V lookup: CDR1 DFQATT, CDR2 SNEGSKA (reference sequence). The CDR3 loop is CSARDLGPSSYEQYF.

By frequency, this clonotype registers medium-sized. The chain employs TRBV4-3 and TRBJ1-6. Germline lookup yields CDR1 LGHNA and CDR2 YSLEER. The CDR3 spans 17 residues. CDR3 protein: CASSQELEGTGNSPLHF.

The chain uses TRBV28 and TRBJ2-2; TCRdb's assignment of TRBD1 cannot be checked, as there is no DNA. The CDR3 extends over 13 amino acids. Germline V gives CDR1 MDHEN, CDR2 SYDVKM. CDR3 region: CASRTGNTGELFF.

The chain employs TRBV2 and TRBJ2-1. This CDR3 spans 15 amino acids. Germline-derived CDR1 and CDR2 are SNHLY and FYNNEI. This chain's CDR3 is CASSGMQFSYNEQFF.

This chain joins TRBV7-8 and TRBJ2-5. The CDR3 consists of 14 residues. Germline CDR1 is SGHVS and CDR2 is FQNEAQ. CDR3 in amino acids: CASSLPDIQETQYF.

The genes are TRBV12-3 or TRBV12-4 and TRBJ2-5; absent DNA, TCRdb's TRBD1 call cannot be checked. The CDR3 sequence is 14 residues long. The CDR3 here is CASSFTGERETQYF.

This clonotype registers medium-sized by frequency. The CDR3 loop reads CSVFPPRPATGVHGYTF. The rearrangement uses TRBV29-1 and TRBJ1-2; no DNA is available, so the TRBD1 call from TCRdb remains unchecked. Germline values: CDR1 SQVTM, CDR2 ANQGSEA. CDR3 length: 17 amino acids.

This chain connects TRBV29-1 to TRBJ1-2. Per the germline V gene, CDR1 is SQVTM and CDR2 is ANQGSEA. This CDR3 contains 12 residues. CDR3 residues: CSVLGEDYGYTF.

CDR3 residues: CSVSDREYGYTF. The chain combines TRBV29-1 with TRBJ1-2; checking the TCRdb D call of TRBD1 is not possible without DNA. This CDR3 has 12 residues. CDR1 SQVTM and CDR2 ANQGSEA come from the germline V gene.

This sequence joins TRBV10-3 and TRBJ2-3; the TCRdb D gene call, TRBD1, has no DNA to confirm it. The CDR3 is made up of 19 amino acids. CDR1 is ENHRY, CDR2 SYGVKD, per germline. CDR3 residues: CAIGYSSHTSGTGSDTQYF.

This rearrangement joins TRBV7-6 to TRBJ2-7; TCRdb names TRBD1, which stays unverified in the absence of DNA. Germline values: CDR1 SGHVS, CDR2 FNYEAQ. The CDR3 runs 15 residues. The CDR3 sequence: CASSNPGQGDHEQYF.

The chain carries TRBV7-9 and TRBJ1-1. This CDR3 spans 15 amino acids. CDR1 and CDR2 from the germline V gene are SEHNR and FQNEAQ (reference sequence). CDR3 loop: CASSLPDTENTEAFF.

CDR3 loop: CASSFSKEQASYEQYF. The rearrangement links TRBV7-9 to TRBJ2-7; no DNA is available, so the TRBD1 call from TCRdb remains unchecked. From germline, CDR1 is SEHNR and CDR2 FQNEAQ (reference sequence). This CDR3 comprises 16 residues.

The chain's CDR3 is CASSFYGYEQYF. The J gene is TRBJ2-7, the V gene TRBV5-1. Germline lookup yields CDR1 SGHRS and CDR2 YFSETQ. The CDR3 covers 12 residues.

The rearrangement links TRBV28 to TRBJ1-2; without DNA, the TCRdb call of TRBD1 cannot be checked. Germline lookup yields CDR1 MDHEN and CDR2 SYDVKM. The CDR3 is made up of 14 amino acids. CDR3 in amino acids: CASSDRGFHYGYTF.

The chain's CDR3 is CASSYDLAPGELFF. The V gene is TRBV6-5, the J gene TRBJ2-2. This CDR3 region has 14 residues. Per the germline V gene, CDR1 is MNHEY and CDR2 is SVGAGI.

The chain employs TRBV5-1 and TRBJ2-7; the TRBD2 assignment by TCRdb is unverifiable without DNA. CDR3 length: 15 residues. Germline V CDR1 and CDR2: SGHRS, YFSETQ. The CDR3 spells CASRPGLAGAYEQYF.

This rearrangement joins TRBV5-1 to TRBJ1-4; as DNA is missing, the TRBD1 call by TCRdb cannot be tested. This CDR3 region has 15 residues. Germline V gene data show CDR1 as SGHRS and CDR2 as YFSETQ. This CDR3 reads CASSLQGTVNEKLFF.

The V call is TRBV12-3 or TRBV12-4, the J call TRBJ2-1; TCRdb proposes TRBD2, but this gene call is untestable without DNA. CDR3 length: 15 residues. The CDR3 sequence: CASSTSGGLNNEQFF.

This clonotype is medium-sized (0.01 to 0.1%) by frequency. This chain uses TRBV4-3 with TRBJ1-1. The CDR3 runs to 16 residues. CDR1 LGHNA and CDR2 YSLEER come from the germline V gene. CDR3: CASSQDWRLTNTEAFF.

The V gene is TRBV12-3 or TRBV12-4, the J gene TRBJ1-4. The CDR3 loop spans 14 amino acids. The CDR3 protein is CASSQQPTNEKLFF.

CDR3 protein: CASSPGLGETQYF. The rearrangement links TRBV12-3 or TRBV12-4 to TRBJ2-5; TCRdb selects TRBD2, and the lack of DNA leaves this call unchecked. The CDR3 is 13 amino acids.

This chain links TRBV7-9 with TRBJ1-1; TCRdb calls TRBD1, which cannot be checked without DNA. The CDR3 has 15 residues. CDR1 and CDR2 from the germline V gene are SEHNR and FQNEAQ (reference sequence). The CDR3 sequence is CASSLAPAPDTEAFF. Supplemented by reference TRBV7-9 and TRBJ1-1, the full variable domain reads DTGVSQNPRHKITKRGQNVTFRCDPISEHNRLYWYRQTLGQGPEFLTYFQNEAQLEKSRLLSDRFSAERPKGSFSTLEIQRTEQGDSAMYLCASSLAPAPDTEAFFGQGTRLTVV.

This rearrangement joins TRBV20-1 to TRBJ1-5. This CDR3 has 13 residues. Germline V gives CDR1 DFQATT, CDR2 SNEGSKA (reference sequence). The CDR3 spells CSVEMSEGQPQHF.

The rearrangement joins TRBV6-2 or TRBV6-3 to TRBJ2-7. This CDR3 comprises 15 residues. In germline, CDR1 is MNHEY, CDR2 SVGEGT. The CDR3 loop is CASSYSSGKPYEQYF.